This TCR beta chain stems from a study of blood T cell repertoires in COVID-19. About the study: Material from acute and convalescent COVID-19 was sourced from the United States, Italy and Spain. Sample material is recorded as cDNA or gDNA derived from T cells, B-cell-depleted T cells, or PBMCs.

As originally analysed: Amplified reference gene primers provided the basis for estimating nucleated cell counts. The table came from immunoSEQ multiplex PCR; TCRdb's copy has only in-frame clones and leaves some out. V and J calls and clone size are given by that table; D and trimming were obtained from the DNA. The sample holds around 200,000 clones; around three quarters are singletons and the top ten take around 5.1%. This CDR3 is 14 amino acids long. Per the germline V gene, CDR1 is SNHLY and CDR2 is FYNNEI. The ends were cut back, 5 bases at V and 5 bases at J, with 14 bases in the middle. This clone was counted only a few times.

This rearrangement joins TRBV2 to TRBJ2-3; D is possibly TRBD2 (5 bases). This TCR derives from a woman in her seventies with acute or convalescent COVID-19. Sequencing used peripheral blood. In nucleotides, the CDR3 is TGTGCCAGCAGTCCTCAAACCGAGGGAGATACGCAGTATTTT. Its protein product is CASSPQTEGDTQYF.